The 22 T cell receptor beta chains listed next were all sequenced from one sample in a study of blood T cells in healthy people across ages. Primers used in a second PCR of roughly 6 to 11 cycles were a sample-barcoded 5' primer and a J-beta primer mix. TCRdb reprocessed the 5' RACE reads with MiXCR, giving one entry per CDR3 protein. The data show fewer than 1,000,000 distinct CDR3 sequences, 46% seen once. Sequenced material: blood. The receptors stem from a man of 80 years or more in good health.

This clonotype came up many times. One end of the junction varies from germline; a read error may be responsible. This chain joins TRBV5-1 and TRBJ2-5, with 12 bases lining up with TRBD2. CDR3 length equals 15 residues. Germline V gene data show CDR1 as SGHRS and CDR2 as YFSETQ. The CDR3 region is CASSLSSGREETQYF. Written as DNA, the CDR3 is TGTGCCAGCAGTTTATCTAGCGGGAGGGAAGAGACCCAGTACTTC.

This clonotype was seen once. This sequence joins TRBV5-5 and TRBJ2-5, with a possible D match to TRBD2 (5 bases). The J call may be in error: the DNA end matches TRBJ2-7 better. This CDR3 has 16 amino acids. Germline assignment: CDR1 SGHKS and CDR2 YYEKEE (reference sequence). CDR3 amino acids: CASSPIRTTGSYEQYF. CDR3 DNA sequence: TGTGCCAGCAGCCCCATCCGGACCACGGGGAGTTACGAGCAGTACTTC.

The V and J genes are TRBV28 and TRBJ2-7; 7 bases are a match to TRBD2. With 2 bases clipped from V and 6 bases from J, the junction kept 10 bases outside the gene matches. CDR1 is MDHEN and CDR2 is SYDVKM in the germline V gene. This CDR3 comprises 15 residues. The CDR3 here is CASSLPWGGVREQYF. CDR3 DNA sequence: TGTGCCAGCAGTTTACCGTGGGGGGGGGTGCGCGAGCAGTACTTC. The whole variable domain, filled in from reference TRBV28 and TRBJ2-7, reads DVKVTQSSRYLVKRTGEKVFLECVQDMDHENMFWYRQDPGLGLRLIYFSYDVKMKEKGDIPEGYSVSREKKERFSLILESASTNQTSMYLCASSLPWGGVREQYFGPGTRLTVT.

This clonotype was observed a handful of times. The rearrangement joins TRBV20-1 to TRBJ2-3; TRBD2 might be the D (6 bases). V lost 3 bases, J lost 1 base, and 20 bases lay in between. The CDR3 loop spans 17 amino acids. The germline CDR1 and CDR2 sequences are DFQATT and SNEGSKA (reference sequence). CDR3 protein: CSASLGRGATGTDTQYF. In DNA, the CDR3 is TGCAGTGCTAGTCTCGGGAGAGGGGCCACCGGCACAGATACGCAGTATTTT.

This sequence joins TRBV6-1 and TRBJ2-7; maybe TRBD2 (6 bases). CDR1 MNHNS and CDR2 SASEGT come from the germline V gene. CDR3 size: 14 residues. V lost 8 bases and J 0 bases, leaving 14 bases between the germline ends. For the CDR3, the DNA is TGTGCCAGCGCGCGGGGAAAAGCCTCCTACGAGCAGTACTTC. Amino acid sequence: CASARGKASYEQYF.

The rearrangement joins TRBV10-3 to TRBJ2-1, with TRBD1 matching 7 bases. Germline V CDR1 and CDR2: ENHRY, SYGVKD. This CDR3 is built from 13 residues. Trimming at V came to 4 bases and at J to 8 bases, leaving 5 bases not matched to a gene. In DNA form, the CDR3 reads TGTGCCATCAGTGGGAGACAGGGAGATGAGCAGTTCTTC. Encoded protein: CAISGRQGDEQFF.

This clonotype came up a few times. The J gene is TRBJ2-1, the V gene TRBV7-2; 7 bases map to TRBD2. V dropped 3 bases and J dropped 6; count of bases not matched to a gene: 5. Germline V gene lookup returns CDR1 SGHTA and CDR2 FQGNSA. This CDR3 region has 14 residues. The CDR3 nucleotides read TGTGCCAGCAGCTTCGGACTAGTAGGCAATGAGCAGTTCTTC. It yields the protein CASSFGLVGNEQFF. The full variable domain, rest sourced from reference TRBV7-2 and TRBJ2-1, is GAGVSQSPSNKVTEKGKDVELRCDPISGHTALYWYRQSLGQGLEFLIYFQGNSAPDKSGLPSDRFSAERTGGSVSTLTIQRTQQEDSAVYLCASSFGLVGNEQFFGPGTRLTVL.

This chain joins TRBV6-5 and TRBJ2-1; 9 bases map to TRBD1. The germline CDR1 and CDR2 sequences are MNHEY and SVGAGI. Trimming at V came to 0 bases and at J to 7 bases, leaving 7 bases not matched to a gene. This CDR3 comprises 16 residues. CDR3 sequence (DNA): TGTGCCAGCAGTTACTCAAGTTGGGACAGGGTAAATGAGCAGTTCTTC. Protein sequence: CASSYSSWDRVNEQFF.

The chain is built from TRBV4-3 and TRBJ2-1; D possibly corresponds to TRBD2 (6 bases). The CDR3 runs 18 residues. CDR1 LGHNA and CDR2 YSLEER come from the germline V gene. Trimming removed 2 bases from V and 2 bases from J, with 19 bases in between. The CDR3 loop is CASSQRPKWRTTYNEQFF. In DNA, the CDR3 is TGCGCCAGCAGCCAAAGACCCAAGTGGAGGACTACCTACAATGAGCAGTTCTTC.

Only a few counts were recorded for this clonotype. The genes are TRBV7-9 and TRBJ2-3, with 8 bases aligning to TRBD2. V was pared by 5 bases and J by 2 bases, with 6 bases of the junction left unmatched. Per the germline V gene, CDR1 is SEHNR and CDR2 is FQNEAQ (reference sequence). The CDR3 runs to 15 residues. CDR3 nucleotides: TGTGCCAGCAGCCAAACGGGGGGGGTCACAGATACGCAGTATTTT. The encoded protein is CASSQTGGVTDTQYF.

The chain employs TRBV29-1 and TRBJ2-3; 9 bases are shared with TRBD1. Germline V lookup: CDR1 SQVTM, CDR2 ANQGSEA. This CDR3 comprises 16 residues. After removal of 5 bases from V and 4 bases from J, the junction contained 13 bases not matched to a gene. CDR3: CSVKYTGTGRSDTQYF. DNA for the CDR3: TGCAGCGTTAAATACACCGGGACAGGGAGGTCAGATACGCAGTATTTT.

The chain links TRBV20-1 to TRBJ2-1; 12 nucleotides match TRBD1. Looked up from germline, CDR1 is DFQATT and CDR2 is SNEGSKA (reference sequence). V gave up 4 bases and J gave up 5 bases; unmatched junction bases: 21. The CDR3 is 20 residues long. CDR3 loop: CSAKQQFPVGTGGRHNEQFF. The CDR3, as DNA: TGCAGTGCTAAACAACAATTTCCGGTTGGGACAGGGGGCCGCCACAATGAGCAGTTCTTC.

The chain carries TRBV6-2 or TRBV6-3 and TRBJ2-7; 8 nucleotides match TRBD1. CDR1 and CDR2 from the germline V gene are MNHEY and SVGEGT. The CDR3 runs 18 residues. The V segment lost 8 bases and the J segment 2 bases; nucleotides outside the gene matches: 20. CDR3 nucleotides: TGTGCCAGCTCGTTTCCGATCCAGGGGGCCAGACACGCCTACGAGCAGTACTTC. Its protein product is CASSFPIQGARHAYEQYF.

This chain links TRBV6-2 or TRBV6-3 with TRBJ2-7; 7 bases map to TRBD1. The V gene's germline CDR1 is MNHEY and CDR2 SVGEGT. This CDR3 has 12 residues. Trimming removed 6 bases from V and 5 bases from J; junction bases left unmatched: 4. CDR3 residues: CASRDREHEQYF. DNA of the CDR3: TGTGCCAGCAGAGACAGGGAGCACGAGCAGTACTTC.

This clonotype turned up a few times. The V and J genes are TRBV4-1 and TRBJ2-5; the match to TRBD1 covers 8 bases. The CDR3 has 16 amino acids. From germline, CDR1 is MGHRA and CDR2 YSYEKL. With V trimmed by 1 base and J by 1 base, 5 bases remained unmatched. CDR3 protein: CASSQAGRGPQETQYF. The DNA for the CDR3 is TGCGCCAGCAGCCAAGCGGGCAGGGGGCCCCAAGAGACCCAGTACTTC.

CDR3: CASSRPGNSCNEQFF. The CDR3 nucleotides are TGTGCCAGCAGCCGACCGGGAAACAGTTGCAATGAGCAGTTCTTC. The chain combines TRBV6-2 or TRBV6-3 with TRBJ2-1; tentatively, D is TRBD2 (5 bases). V dropped 6 bases and J dropped 6 bases, with 18 bases sitting between them. CDR1 MNHEY and CDR2 SVGEGT come from the germline V gene. This CDR3 has 15 amino acids.

This clonotype was counted at least ten times. This chain joins TRBV14 and TRBJ2-7; D is unclear. Per the germline V gene, CDR1 is SGHDN and CDR2 is FVKESK. Trimming shortened V by 1 base and J by 6 bases, and 10 bases separated the two germline ends. The CDR3 has 13 amino acids. DNA for the CDR3: TGTGCCAGCAGCCAAGGTCTGAAGACCGAGCAGTACTTC. As protein: CASSQGLKTEQYF.

The chain combines TRBV28 with TRBJ2-5; 9 bases line up with TRBD2. Judging by the DNA end, TRBJ2-7 fits better; the J call may be wrong. Germline CDR1 and CDR2: MDHEN and SYDVKM. The CDR3 is 15 amino acids. CDR3 nucleotides: TGTGCCAGCAGTTCGGAGGTAGCGGGAGCGTCCGAGCAGTACTTC. The encoded protein is CASSSEVAGASEQYF.

In its sample, this clonotype was seen a few times. The chain carries TRBV9 and TRBJ2-3; the D gene is possibly TRBD2 (6 bases). V was clipped by 0 bases and J by 2 bases, with 22 bases between them. The CDR3 sequence is 19 residues long. Germline loops: CDR1 SGDLS, CDR2 YYNGEE. The CDR3 region has the DNA TGTGCCAGCAGCGTAGGGTCTGGGGGGAGCTCCTCTCCCACAGATACGCAGTATTTT. It is translated as CASSVGSGGSSSPTDTQYF.

The rearrangement links TRBV29-1 to TRBJ2-5; TRBD1 aligns across 12 bases. The DNA end is a closer match to TRBJ2-7, so the J assignment may be wrong. Germline loops: CDR1 SQVTM, CDR2 ANQGSEA. The CDR3 is 13 amino acids. The DNA for the CDR3 is TGCAGCGTCGAGGGACAGGGGGCCCGCGAGCAGTACTTC. Its protein product is CSVEGQGAREQYF.

This clonotype has a handful of counts. The chain recombines TRBV4-2 with TRBJ2-5, with 7 nucleotides matching TRBD2. Judging by the DNA end, TRBJ2-7 fits better; the J call may be wrong. This CDR3 is built from 14 residues. The germline V gene has CDR1 LGHNA and CDR2 YNFKEQ. DNA of the CDR3: TGTGCCAGCAGCCCGACCCGACTAGCCGTCGAGCAGTACTTC. Translating it yields CASSPTRLAVEQYF.

The rearrangement joins TRBV7-2 to TRBJ2-7, with TRBD2 matching over 10 bases. The V segment lost 6 bases and the J segment 10 bases; nucleotides outside the gene matches: 9. CDR3 size: 13 residues. Germline V gene sequence: CDR1 SGHTA, CDR2 FQGNSA. Here the CDR3 DNA reads TGTGCCAGCAGTCCTGGGACTAGCGAGAATCAGTACTTC. Translation gives CASSPGTSENQYF.